This entry lists 22 T cell receptor beta chains sequenced from one sample in a study of CD8 T cells in ankylosing spondylitis. Using its own MiXCR run on the 5' RACE reads, TCRdb lists one record per CDR3 protein. Of about 36,000 distinct CDR3 sequences listed, about 6% are singletons. The sample comprised blood, either unsorted or a sorted T cell fraction (not recorded which). The receptors were gathered from a male donor with ankylosing spondylitis or in good health (not recorded which).

This clonotype was seen many times. This chain joins TRBV3-1 and TRBJ2-3; TRBD2 matches 11 bases. Germline lookup yields CDR1 LGHDT and CDR2 YNNKEL (reference sequence). This CDR3 has 19 amino acids. V lost 1 base, J lost 0 bases, and 9 bases stayed unmatched. CDR3: CASSQALVTSGTSTDTQYF. CDR3 DNA sequence: TGTGCCAGCAGCCAAGCCTTAGTGACTAGCGGGACAAGCACAGATACGCAGTATTTT.

This clonotype was detected many times. The gene calls are TRBV7-2 and TRBJ2-1; 7 bases agree with TRBD2. Germline V gene lookup returns CDR1 SGHTA and CDR2 FQGNSA. The V gene end was trimmed by 0 bases and the J gene end by 3 bases; junction bases not matched to a gene: 2. CDR3 length equals 15 residues. CDR3 residues: CASSLASGFYNEQFF. The DNA for the CDR3 is TGTGCCAGCAGCTTAGCTAGCGGGTTCTACAATGAGCAGTTCTTC.

This clonotype showed up many times. The gene calls are TRBV28 and TRBJ1-5; D remains ambiguous. The germline V gene encodes CDR1 MDHEN and CDR2 SYDVKM. The V end was cut by 7 bases, the J end by 1 base, with 14 bases between. CDR3 length: 15 residues. In DNA form, the CDR3 reads TGTGCCAGCACCCCCCCGCGTGGAAGCAATCAGCCCCAGCATTTT. Its protein product is CASTPPRGSNQPQHF. The whole variable domain, remainder taken from reference TRBV28 and TRBJ1-5, is DVKVTQSSRYLVKRTGEKVFLECVQDMDHENMFWYRQDPGLGLRLIYFSYDVKMKEKGDIPEGYSVSREKKERFSLILESASTNQTSMYLCASTPPRGSNQPQHFGDGTRLSIL.

This clonotype was recorded at least ten times. The CDR3 spells CASSPGTLYNEQFF. CDR3 DNA sequence: TGTGCCAGCAGTCCCGGGACGCTCTACAATGAGCAGTTCTTC. This rearrangement joins TRBV7-9 to TRBJ2-1, with D perhaps given as TRBD1 or TRBD2 (5 bases each). CDR3 length: 14 residues. Germline-derived CDR1 and CDR2 are SEHNR and FQNEAQ (reference sequence). V was clipped by 6 bases and J by 3 bases, with 12 bases between them.

This clonotype was counted many times. The rearrangement uses TRBV7-8 and TRBJ1-5; 10 bases are a match to TRBD1. V trimming: 3 bases; J trimming: 0 bases; junction bases outside the gene matches: 5. There are 17 residues in the CDR3. Germline lookup yields CDR1 SGHVS and CDR2 FQNEAQ. CDR3 residues: CASSLGTGAYSNQPQHF. Written as DNA, the CDR3 is TGTGCCAGCAGCTTGGGGACAGGGGCTTATAGCAATCAGCCCCAGCATTTT.

This clonotype was seen only a few times. V is TRBV18 and J is TRBJ1-1; D unclear. The CDR3 has 13 amino acids. The V and J ends lost 3 bases and 1 base respectively, with 6 bases between them. CDR1 is KGHSH, CDR2 LQKENI, per germline. CDR3 DNA: TGTGCCAGCTCACCCGTCGAGAACACTGAAGCTTTCTTT. This encodes CASSPVENTEAFF.

This chain joins TRBV7-2 and TRBJ2-1, with 8 bases that match TRBD2. The CDR3 is made up of 15 amino acids. J gave up 3 bases and V 4 bases, and 5 bases lay outside the gene matches. Germline CDR1 is SGHTA and CDR2 is FQGNSA. The CDR3 sequence is CASSYRAGVYNEQFF. The CDR3 nucleotides are TGTGCCAGCAGCTACCGAGCGGGAGTCTACAATGAGCAGTTCTTC.

This clonotype was seen ten or more times. This chain connects TRBV5-1 to TRBJ2-7; unclear D gene. Germline CDR1 and CDR2: SGHRS and YFSETQ. This CDR3 is built from 11 residues. Trimming removed 3 bases at V and 6 bases at J, with 7 bases between. The DNA of the CDR3 is TGCGCCAGCAGCTCCGCAAGCGAGCAGTACTTC. Translating it yields CASSSASEQYF.

The chain has TRBV5-1 and TRBJ2-5; D call uncertain. Trimming pared 0 bases from V and 5 bases from J, leaving 11 bases between. Germline-derived CDR1 and CDR2 are SGHRS and YFSETQ. CDR3 length: 14 amino acids. The CDR3 DNA is TGCGCCAGCAGCTTGGGGCCCCGAGTGGAGACCCAGTACTTC. This encodes CASSLGPRVETQYF.

This clonotype occurred many times. The chain has TRBV19 and TRBJ2-2; D is unresolved. The ends were cut back, 4 bases at V and 0 bases at J, with 3 bases in the middle. This CDR3 has 13 amino acids. Germline V gene data show CDR1 as LNHDA and CDR2 as SQIVND (reference sequence). The CDR3 DNA is TGTGCCAGTAGTACCCCGAACACCGGGGAGCTGTTTTTT. Protein product: CASSTPNTGELFF.

This clonotype was picked up many times. The chain has TRBV7-2 and TRBJ2-3; 8 positions agree with TRBD2. From germline, CDR1 is SGHTA and CDR2 FQGNSA. CDR3 length equals 15 residues. Germline trimming cut 1 base from V and 4 bases from J; bases unmatched to any gene: 4. The CDR3 region is CASSLGWRGADTQYF. The CDR3 bases are TGTGCCAGCAGCTTAGGTTGGCGGGGGGCAGATACGCAGTATTTT.

This clonotype came up many times. The rearrangement links TRBV28 to TRBJ2-1; TRBD1 or TRBD2 may be the D gene (5 bases each). CDR1 is MDHEN, CDR2 SYDVKM, per germline. V was trimmed by 6 bases and J by 2 bases, leaving 14 bases between them. The CDR3 extends over 15 amino acids. The CDR3 DNA sequence: TGTGCCAGCAGCCCGAGGCAGGGACCCTACAATGAGCAGTTCTTC. Amino acid sequence: CASSPRQGPYNEQFF.

This clonotype was seen ten or more times. The chain uses TRBV5-1 and TRBJ2-7; TRBD1 aligns across 11 bases. The trim removed 4 bases at V and 3 bases at J, leaving 3 bases unmatched. CDR3 length equals 14 residues. The germline V gene has CDR1 SGHRS and CDR2 YFSETQ. Here the CDR3 reads CASSVGQGVYEQYF. In DNA form, the CDR3 reads TGCGCCAGCAGCGTGGGACAGGGGGTCTACGAGCAGTACTTC.

This clonotype has at least ten counts. The chain is built from TRBV5-4 and TRBJ2-2; the match to TRBD1 covers 7 bases. The CDR3 is made up of 16 amino acids. V shed 3 bases, J shed 5 bases, and the junction held 10 bases outside the gene matches. Germline CDR1 reads SGHNT; CDR2 reads YYREEE (reference sequence). CDR3 amino acids: CASSSRQGVRTGELFF. In DNA, the CDR3 is TGTGCCAGCAGCTCCCGACAGGGCGTTAGGACCGGGGAGCTGTTTTTT.

This clonotype was seen repeatedly, ten times or more. The CDR3 region is CASSQGQGPTEAFF. The CDR3 DNA sequence: TGTGCCAGCAGCCAAGGACAGGGGCCCACTGAAGCTTTCTTT. The chain carries TRBV7-2 and TRBJ1-1; TRBD1 matches at 9 bases. With V trimmed by 5 bases and J by 4 bases, 5 bases remained unmatched. Germline lookup yields CDR1 SGHTA and CDR2 FQGNSA. The CDR3 runs to 14 residues.

This clonotype was recorded at least ten times. This rearrangement joins TRBV28 to TRBJ1-5, with 10 bases that match TRBD1. CDR1 and CDR2 from the germline V gene are MDHEN and SYDVKM. The CDR3 covers 14 residues. With 8 bases clipped from V and 7 bases from J, the junction kept 8 bases outside the gene matches. The CDR3 DNA reads TGTGCCAGCGGAACCGGGACAGGGGTGCAGCCCCAGCATTTT. Protein: CASGTGTGVQPQHF.

This clonotype was seen ten or more times. The rearrangement uses TRBV28 and TRBJ1-1; TRBD1 matches 8 bases. Germline assignment: CDR1 MDHEN and CDR2 SYDVKM. This CDR3 spans 15 amino acids. V lost 6 bases and J lost 1; bases outside the gene matches: 7. The chain's CDR3 is CASRTRGQGNTEAFF. The CDR3 DNA follows: TGTGCCAGCAGGACTAGAGGACAGGGGAACACTGAAGCTTTCTTT.

This clonotype appeared many times. V is TRBV24-1 and J is TRBJ2-5; 11 nucleotides line up with TRBD2. Unmatched junction bases numbered 3, after V lost 4 bases and J lost 3 bases. From germline, CDR1 is KGHDR and CDR2 SFDVKD. This CDR3 is built from 15 residues. The CDR3 loop reads CATSDSGLAEETQYF. For the CDR3, the DNA is TGTGCCACCAGTGACTCGGGACTAGCGGAAGAGACCCAGTACTTC.

This clonotype was seen at least ten times. The chain joins TRBV5-1 to TRBJ1-1; 7 bases are shared with TRBD1. Trimming removed 4 bases from V and 6 bases from J; junction bases left unmatched: 12. Germline V gives CDR1 SGHRS, CDR2 YFSETQ. This CDR3 has 15 amino acids. This CDR3 reads CASSLVGGEFAEAFF. The CDR3 nucleotides read TGCGCCAGCAGCCTGGTAGGGGGCGAGTTCGCTGAAGCTTTCTTT.

In this sample, this clonotype turned up many times. This chain uses TRBV6-1 with TRBJ2-1; TRBD2 agrees at 8 bases. The V gene's germline CDR1 is MNHNS and CDR2 SASEGT. There are 16 residues in the CDR3. V was pared by 6 bases and J by 3 bases, with 10 bases of the junction left unmatched. In DNA, the CDR3 is TGTGCCAGCAGACCAAGCGGGAGCGTGGTCTACAATGAGCAGTTCTTC. Protein product: CASRPSGSVVYNEQFF.

This clonotype was seen ten or more times. The gene calls are TRBV6-2 or TRBV6-3 and TRBJ2-7; 8 bases align to TRBD1. Germline V lookup: CDR1 MNHEY, CDR2 SVGEGT. V shed 0 bases, J shed 3 bases, and the junction held 7 bases outside the gene matches. The CDR3 is 16 residues long. The CDR3 DNA is TGTGCCAGCAGTTACTCTGGGACAGGAAGGGTCTACGAGCAGTACTTC. Translating it yields CASSYSGTGRVYEQYF.

The sample holds many counts of this clonotype. The rearrangement joins TRBV6-1 to TRBJ1-1, with TRBD1 matching 8 bases. The CDR3 covers 15 residues. In germline, CDR1 is MNHNS, CDR2 SASEGT. The J segment lost 4 bases and the V segment lost 6 bases, leaving 10 bases of the junction unmatched. The CDR3 DNA sequence: TGTGCCAGCAGAAAGGACAGGGTAGCGGGCACTGAAGCTTTCTTT. This codes for CASRKDRVAGTEAFF.